This T cell receptor beta chain was documented in a study of cytomegalovirus exposure and HLA in healthy donors. Study-level points and caveats: Previously analyzed data showed that most TCR beta V segments were productive at a frequency of about 90% or about 30%. Sequences of the TCR beta chain were said to predict the HLA-A and HLA-B alleles of most subjects accurately. A few CMV-associated chains were confirmed in vitro to be specific for CMV antigens. Exclusion applied to some V segments, including TRBV6-2 and TRBV6-3, as they were indistinguishable.

In its sample, this clone was seen a few times. As yet, its antigen is unknown. This PCR relied on a set of 60 Vbeta primers and 13 Jbeta primers. Libraries were prepared by immunoSEQ multiplex PCR; TCRdb keeps only in-frame clonotypes and omits some of them. Among roughly 120,000 clones listed, roughly 70% were seen once. The CDR3 totals 14 residues. V gave up 4 bases and J gave up 3 bases, with 12 bases separating them. CDR1 and CDR2 (germline): MNHEY, SVGAGI. Input material: PBMCs. The receptor's source is a woman aged 50 to 65 in good health and CMV-seropositive. V is TRBV6-5 and J is TRBJ1-1; D unresolved. This CDR3 reads CASSSVVRDTEAFF. The CDR3 DNA sequence: TGTGCCAGCAGTTCGGTCGTGAGGGACACTGAAGCTTTCTTT.